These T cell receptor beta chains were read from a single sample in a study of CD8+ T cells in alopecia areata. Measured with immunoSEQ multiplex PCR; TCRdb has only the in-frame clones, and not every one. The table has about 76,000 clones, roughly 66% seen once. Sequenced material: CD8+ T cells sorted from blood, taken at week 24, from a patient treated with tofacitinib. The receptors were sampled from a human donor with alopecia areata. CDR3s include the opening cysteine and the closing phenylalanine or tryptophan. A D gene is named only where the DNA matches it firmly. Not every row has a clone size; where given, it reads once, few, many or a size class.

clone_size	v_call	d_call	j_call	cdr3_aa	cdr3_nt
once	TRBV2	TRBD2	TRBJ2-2	CASLPGLGASGELFF	TGTGCCAGCTTACCGGGACTAGGAGCCTCCGGGGAGCTGTTTTTT
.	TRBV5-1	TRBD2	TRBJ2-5	CASSLGASGVLGETQYF	TGCGCCAGCAGCTTGGGCGCTAGCGGGGTCCTAGGGGAGACCCAGTACTTC
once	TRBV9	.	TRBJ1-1	CASSVDGSPWDTEAFF	TGTGCCAGCAGCGTAGACGGGTCCCCGTGGGACACTGAAGCTTTCTTT
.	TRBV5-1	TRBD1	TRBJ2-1	CASSLVGTDHNEQFF	TGCGCCAGCAGCTTGGTCGGGACAGACCACAATGAGCAGTTCTTC
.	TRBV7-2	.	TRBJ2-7	CASSSTSLYGESSYEQYF	TGTGCCAGCAGCTCCACCTCTCTCTACGGAGAGTCCTCCTACGAGCAGTACTTC
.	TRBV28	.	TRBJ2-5	CASSLFRYQETQYF	TGTGCCAGCAGTTTATTCAGGTACCAAGAGACCCAGTACTTC
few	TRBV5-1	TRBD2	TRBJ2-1	CASSQARTSSYNEQFF	TGCGCCAGCAGCCAAGCCCGGACTAGCTCCTACAATGAGCAGTTCTTC
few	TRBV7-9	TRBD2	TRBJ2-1	CASSSSTSWQEQFF	TGTGCCAGCAGCTCCTCGACTAGCTGGCAGGAGCAGTTCTTC
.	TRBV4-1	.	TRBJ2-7	CASSYGWGSSYEQYF	TGCGCCAGCAGCTACGGTTGGGGGTCTTCCTACGAGCAGTACTTC
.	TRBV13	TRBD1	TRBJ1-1	CASSGQGANTEAFF	TGTGCCAGCAGCGGACAGGGAGCGAACACTGAAGCTTTCTTT
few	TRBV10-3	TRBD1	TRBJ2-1	CATYSGQVDNEQFF	TGTGCCACCTATTCGGGACAGGTGGACAATGAGCAGTTCTTC
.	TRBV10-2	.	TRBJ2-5	CASSDGGGPIKTQYF	TGCGCCAGCAGTGATGGGGGGGGGCCTATAAAGACCCAGTACTTC
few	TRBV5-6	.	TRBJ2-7	CASSLAEGVGEQYF	TGTGCCAGCAGTTTGGCGGAGGGTGTTGGCGAGCAGTACTTC
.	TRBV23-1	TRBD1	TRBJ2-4	CASSQSGLDRVNIQYF	TGCGCCAGCAGTCAATCTGGTTTGGACAGGGTAAACATTCAGTACTTC
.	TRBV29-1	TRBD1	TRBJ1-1	CSALQGVYAEAFF	TGCAGCGCCTTACAGGGGGTCTACGCTGAAGCTTTCTTT
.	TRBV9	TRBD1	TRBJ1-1	CASSENRGVNTEAFF	TGTGCCAGCAGCGAAAACAGGGGGGTCAACACTGAAGCTTTCTTT
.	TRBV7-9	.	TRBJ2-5	CASSLVLDRVETQYF	TGTGCCAGCAGCTTAGTGCTGGACCGAGTAGAGACCCAGTACTTC
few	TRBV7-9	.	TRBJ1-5	CASSSEGGQPQHF	TGTGCCAGCAGTTCGGAGGGGGGTCAGCCCCAGCATTTT
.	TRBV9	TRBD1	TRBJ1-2	CASSTSTGNGYTF	TGTGCCAGCAGCACCTCGACAGGGAATGGCTACACCTTC
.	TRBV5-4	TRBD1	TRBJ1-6	CASSYDRDSLNSPLHF	TGTGCCAGCAGCTACGACCGGGACAGCCTTAATTCACCCCTCCACTTT
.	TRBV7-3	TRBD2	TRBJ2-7	CASSLFAGGGYEQYF	TGTGCCAGCAGCTTATTCGCGGGAGGTGGTTACGAGCAGTACTTC
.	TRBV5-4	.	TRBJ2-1	CASSLGSGPYNEQFF	TGTGCCAGCAGCTTGGGGAGCGGACCCTACAATGAGCAGTTCTTC
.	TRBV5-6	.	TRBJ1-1	CASSPGPGGTEAFF	TGTGCCAGCAGCCCAGGCCCGGGGGGCACTGAAGCTTTCTTT
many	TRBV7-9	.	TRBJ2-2	CASSATNTGELFF	TGTGCCAGCAGTGCTACAAACACCGGGGAGCTGTTTTTT
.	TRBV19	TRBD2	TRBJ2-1	CASSILVSSGIDNEQFF	TGTGCCAGTAGTATTTTGGTGTCTAGCGGGATCGACAATGAGCAGTTCTTC
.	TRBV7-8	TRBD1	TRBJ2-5	CASSSQPDREETQYF	TGTGCCAGCAGCTCCCAACCAGACAGGGAAGAGACCCAGTACTTC
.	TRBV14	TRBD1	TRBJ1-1	CASSLMTGTGSTGDTEAFF	TGTGCCAGCAGCCTCATGACCGGGACAGGGAGTACGGGGGACACTGAAGCTTTCTTT
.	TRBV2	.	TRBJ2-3	CASSNTKTDTQYF	TGTGCCAGCAGTAATACTAAAACAGATACGCAGTATTTT
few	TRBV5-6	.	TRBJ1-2	CASSPLVGQSGYGYTF	TGTGCCAGCAGCCCCCTCGTTGGACAGTCGGGCTATGGCTACACCTTC
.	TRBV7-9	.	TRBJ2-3	CASSLVRTQYF	TGTGCCAGCAGCTTAGTGCGAACGCAGTATTTT
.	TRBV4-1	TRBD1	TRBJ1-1	CASSHRTGSGEAFF	TGCGCCAGCAGCCACCGGACAGGGAGTGGTGAAGCTTTCTTT
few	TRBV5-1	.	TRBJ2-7	CASSLSYHRDRYEQYF	TGCGCCAGCAGCTTGTCTTACCACAGGGATAGGTACGAGCAGTACTTC
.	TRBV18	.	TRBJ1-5	CASSPPGSNQPQHF	TGTGCCAGCTCACCACCTGGTAGCAATCAGCCCCAGCATTTT
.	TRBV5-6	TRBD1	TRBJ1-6	CASSLDRGDYSPLHF	TGTGCCAGCAGCTTGGACAGGGGAGACTACTCACCCCTCCACTTT
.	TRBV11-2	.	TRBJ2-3	CASSSPGQLDTQYF	TGTGCCAGCAGCTCCCCGGGACAATTAGATACGCAGTATTTT
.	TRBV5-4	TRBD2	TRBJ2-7	CASSLAGGSGEQYF	TGTGCCAGCAGCTTGGCCGGCGGGAGCGGCGAGCAGTACTTC
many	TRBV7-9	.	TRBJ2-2	CASSSDNTGELFF	TGTGCCAGCAGCTCCGATAACACCGGGGAGCTGTTTTTT
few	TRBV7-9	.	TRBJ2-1	CASSPSPAIINEQFF	TGTGCCAGCAGCCCATCGCCAGCTATCATCAATGAGCAGTTCTTC
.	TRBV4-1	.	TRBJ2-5	CASSQELIEETQYF	TGCGCCAGCAGCCAAGAATTAATCGAAGAGACCCAGTACTTC
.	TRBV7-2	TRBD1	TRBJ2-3	CASSERTGVADTQYF	TGTGCCAGCAGCGAGCGGACAGGGGTAGCAGATACGCAGTATTTT
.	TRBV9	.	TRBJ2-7	CASSFAGTEQYF	TGTGCCAGCAGCTTCGCCGGGACCGAGCAGTACTTC
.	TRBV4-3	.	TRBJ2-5	CASSQGQQETQYF	TGCGCCAGCAGCCAAGGACAGCAAGAGACCCAGTACTTC
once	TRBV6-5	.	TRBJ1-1	CASKPGVNTEAFF	TGTGCCAGTAAACCGGGGGTGAACACTGAAGCTTTCTTT
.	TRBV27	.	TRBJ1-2	CASSLVGPFLRGYTF	TGTGCCAGCAGTTTGGTCGGTCCCTTTCTTCGCGGCTACACCTTC
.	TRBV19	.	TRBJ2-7	CASSTAGGNYEQYF	TGTGCCAGTAGCACGGCCGGGGGCAACTACGAGCAGTACTTC
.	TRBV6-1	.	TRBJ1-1	CASSEAGSGNTEAFF	TGTGCCAGCAGTGAAGCCGGGAGCGGTAACACTGAAGCTTTCTTT
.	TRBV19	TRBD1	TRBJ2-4	CASSVGTGLRLAKNIQYF	TGTGCCAGTAGTGTCGGGACAGGTCTCCGATTAGCCAAAAACATTCAGTACTTC
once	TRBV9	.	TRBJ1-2	CASSVVRDGDNYGYTF	TGTGCCAGCAGCGTAGTCCGGGATGGGGATAACTATGGCTACACCTTC
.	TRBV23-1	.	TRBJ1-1	CASSQSTGTAECTEAFF	TGCGCCAGCAGTCAATCGACCGGGACGGCAGAATGCACTGAAGCTTTCTTT
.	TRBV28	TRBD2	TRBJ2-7	CASSLTMGLAGPEQYF	TGTGCCAGCAGTTTAACGATGGGACTAGCGGGACCAGAGCAGTACTTC
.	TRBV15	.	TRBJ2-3	CATSRDPRQGSDTQYF	TGTGCCACCAGCAGAGATCCCCGGCAGGGCTCAGATACGCAGTATTTT
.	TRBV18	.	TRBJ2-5	CASSPQYNGILQETQYF	TGTGCCAGCTCACCTCAATACAACGGGATACTTCAAGAGACCCAGTACTTC
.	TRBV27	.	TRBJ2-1	CASSLSTGGIYNEQFF	TGTGCCAGCAGTTTATCGACTGGCGGGATATACAATGAGCAGTTCTTC
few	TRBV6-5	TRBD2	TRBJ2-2	CASSKTSGNTGELFF	TGTGCCAGCAGTAAGACTAGCGGGAACACCGGGGAGCTGTTTTTT
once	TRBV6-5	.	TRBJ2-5	CASSYSSPTSQETQYF	TGTGCCAGCAGTTACTCTTCTCCGACTAGCCAAGAGACCCAGTACTTC